This TCR beta chain came from a study of cytomegalovirus exposure and HLA in healthy donors. Study results and limitations: Follow-up analysis later connected one missense variant in DCLRE1C with trimming of TCR beta V- and J-genes.

As to this clone: The antigen remains unidentified.

The donors, nominally healthy at sampling, likely had unrecorded immune exposures. Germline V gives CDR1 SGHVS, CDR2 FNYEAQ. The CDR3 length is 15 residues. V was pared by 4 bases and J by 2 bases, with 3 bases of the junction left unmatched. Primers for the PCR totalled 60 Vbeta and 13 Jbeta. Assay: immunoSEQ multiplex PCR; the TCRdb copy retains only in-frame clones and omits some. The sample holds 150,000 to 200,000 clones, 78% seen once. Sequenced sample: PBMCs. The V and J genes are TRBV7-6 and TRBJ2-1, with 9 bases aligning to TRBD2. This clonotype originated in a woman aged 30 to 39 in good health and CMV-seropositive. The CDR3 sequence is CASSSPSGTYNEQFF. The CDR3 region has the DNA TGTGCCAGCAGCTCTCCTAGCGGGACCTACAATGAGCAGTTCTTC.